What follows are 10 T cell receptor beta chains derived from one specimen sequenced in a study of radiation and T cells in renal cell carcinoma (TCRdb year 2020). To prepare the library, the immunoSEQ multiplex PCR assay was applied. TCRdb stores this immuneACCESS table with in-frame sequences only. Part of the clones is absent; in the studies checked, under half of the shortfall reflects unresolved V genes, and no reason is known for the rest. The sample includes roughly 130,000 clones, with 85% to 90% observed a single time. The ten most abundant clones make up 5.5% to 6.5% of the sample. The time point tag for this specimen amounts to: blood 2 weeks post-SBRT. In the paper's terms, the treatment or condition label means: 15 Gy SBRT to primary tumor, nephrectomy 4 weeks later. This specimen was blood, taken from a patient whose treatment included radiotherapy and nephrectomy. These receptors were collected from a woman between 65 and 79 years old with renal cell carcinoma.

The chain recombines TRBV5-6 with TRBJ2-2; D may be TRBD1 (5 bases). Looked up from germline, CDR1 is SGHDT and CDR2 is YYEEEE. This CDR3 is built from 15 residues. V was pared by 3 bases and J by 4 bases, with 13 bases between. The CDR3 nucleotides read TGTGCCAGCAGCTGGGCAGGGCCGGGCACCGGGGAGCTGTTTTTT. Translating it yields CASSWAGPGTGELFF.

This chain connects TRBV30 to TRBJ2-3, with 8 bases matching TRBD2. J lost 2 bases, V lost 3 bases, and 10 bases had no gene match. Germline CDR1 is GTSNPN and CDR2 is SVGIG (reference sequence). The CDR3 has 16 amino acids. The CDR3 nucleotides read TGTGCCTGGAGACCACACACTAGCGGCAACACAGATACGCAGTATTTT. Translated: CAWRPHTSGNTDTQYF.

In this sample, this clone turned up once. V and J are TRBV9 and TRBJ2-3, with 9 bases that match TRBD1. This CDR3 is 16 amino acids long. The ends lost 5 bases at V and 2 bases at J; junction bases unmatched: 9. Germline CDR1 reads SGDLS; CDR2 reads YYNGEE. This CDR3 is CASSRTGTGNTDTQYF. CDR3 nucleotides: TGTGCCAGCAGTAGAACCGGGACAGGGAACACAGATACGCAGTATTTT.

The sample holds one count of this clone. The chain's CDR3 is CASSQDQNRGNEKLFF. The CDR3 bases are TGTGCCAGCAGCCAAGATCAGAACAGGGGAAATGAAAAACTGTTTTTT. This sequence joins TRBV14 and TRBJ1-4; 7 bases are a match to TRBD1. The V gene's germline CDR1 is SGHDN and CDR2 FVKESK. V was pared by 0 bases and J by 5 bases, with 6 bases of the junction left unmatched. This CDR3 has 16 amino acids.

The chain employs TRBV5-1 and TRBJ2-1; 11 bases map to TRBD1. Germline CDR1 SGHRS, CDR2 YFSETQ. Losses at the gene ends were 0 bases for V and 9 bases for J; bases not matched to a gene: 5. The CDR3 spans 15 residues. In nucleotides, the CDR3 is TGCGCCAGCAGCTTGGCGGACAGGGGGCAGGGTGAGCAGTTCTTC. As protein: CASSLADRGQGEQFF.

This chain links TRBV30 with TRBJ1-2; D may be TRBD1 (5 bases). The CDR3 is made up of 11 amino acids. Trimming took 4 bases from V and 14 from J, leaving 17 bases between them. Germline CDR1 reads GTSNPN; CDR2 reads SVGIG (reference sequence). The CDR3 spells CAWIRREGLTF. In DNA, the CDR3 is TGTGCCTGGATCCGCAGGGAGGGTCTGACCTTC.

V is TRBV2 and J is TRBJ2-5; D is possibly TRBD1 (6 bases). Between the trimmed V and J ends, which lost 5 bases and 7 bases, there was a span of 11 bases. Germline V gene lookup returns CDR1 SNHLY and CDR2 FYNNEI. The CDR3 runs 12 residues. For the CDR3, the DNA is TGTGCCAGCAGTACAGGACAGACGACCCAGTACTTC. As protein: CASSTGQTTQYF.

The chain is built from TRBV4-3 and TRBJ2-3, with 7 bases aligning to TRBD1. The V gene's germline CDR1 is LGHNA and CDR2 YSLEER. The length of the CDR3 is 15 residues. The V and J ends lost 1 base and 4 bases, in that order; junction bases with no gene match: 5. CDR3 in DNA: TGCGCCAGCAGCCAAGGGGGTGACAGGGCAGATACGCAGTATTTT. As protein: CASSQGGDRADTQYF.

V is TRBV10-2 and J is TRBJ1-2, with unresolved D. Germline CDR1 reads WSHSY; CDR2 reads SAAADI. CDR3 length: 16 residues. The ends were cut back, 4 bases at V and 1 base at J, with 16 bases in the middle. CDR3 bases: TGCGCCAGCAGTGGGGTAGGAGGGCCTAATAACTATGGCTACACCTTC. The encoded protein is CASSGVGGPNNYGYTF.

The chain is built from TRBV28 and TRBJ1-5; 8 nucleotides match TRBD1. V shed 4 bases, J shed 4 bases, and the junction held 6 bases outside the gene matches. Looked up from germline, CDR1 is MDHEN and CDR2 is SYDVKM. The CDR3 totals 15 residues. The CDR3 bases are TGTGCCAGCAGTTCCCGGGACAGGAGGAATCAGCCCCAGCATTTT. It yields the protein CASSSRDRRNQPQHF.